The subject of this entry is one TCR beta chain. No antigen is known for it. V was pared by 2 bases and J by 7 bases, with 15 bases between. This CDR3 contains 14 residues. In germline, CDR1 is SGHKS, CDR2 YYEKEE (reference sequence). The data belong to a study of cytomegalovirus exposure and HLA in healthy donors. Study-level results: Reportedly, diagnosis of cytomegalovirus status by the classifier showed high specificity and sensitivity.

From the 120-subject validation cohort, which was separate from the roughly 620-subject first cohort, the donors were drawn. The repertoire was sequenced with immunoSEQ multiplex PCR; TCRdb's copy has only in-frame clones and lacks some. The repertoire holds 200,000 to 250,000 clones, with around nine tenths as singletons. Input material: PBMCs. The source of this sequence is a woman aged 18-29 years in good health and CMV-seropositive. V is TRBV5-5 and J is TRBJ1-2; possibly TRBD1 for D (6 bases). The CDR3 loop reads CASSFSGGRSGYTF. The CDR3 DNA reads as TGTGCCAGCAGCTTCTCCGGGGGGCGAAGTGGCTACACCTTC.